Given below is one T cell receptor (beta chain) in context. Its antigen target is currently unknown. No quality values exist for individual bases; no much larger clone is one base distant. The data stem from a study of blood T cell repertoires in COVID-19 (dated by TCRdb to 2019 to 2021). Study-wide context: Samples from collaborators originated in the United States, Italy and Spain and spanned both the acute and convalescent phases of COVID-19. The prospective study material was composed of cDNA or gDNA derived from T cells, B-cell-depleted T cells, or PBMCs. Deeply sampled blood TCRbeta repertoires from subjects exposed to, actively infected with, or recovered from COVID-19 were included in the dataset. A freely available public database, intended as a resource for researchers studying the immune response to SARS-CoV-2, is where the repertoires were released. The samples were drawn from the first 160 participants of the ongoing ImmuneRACE study and from 1,254 subjects provided by 6 global collaborators. The sample metadata nearly always contained a de-identified subject ID, COVID-19 status, age in years and sex. Where HLA class I and class II types were available, the types were taken from metadata supplied by the sample provider, not from assay-based typing.

General conclusions and limits of the study: The amount of clinical and demographic metadata varied by source and participant and was provided uncurated.

Whole blood was collected in K2EDTA tubes by collaborating institutions according to the institutions' own protocols. Collaborator samples were shipped for TCRbeta analysis as frozen whole blood, isolated PBMCs, or DNA extracted from either sample type. Its CDR3 holds 17 amino acids, cysteine through phenylalanine. Only CDR3 DNA is held: 51 bases, read in frame from base 1. V drops 1 base and J drops 8 bases, leaving 20 bases in between. The germline V gene sets CDR1 to SGHAT and CDR2 to FQNNGV. TCRbeta CDR3 regions were amplified from genomic DNA by means of the immunoSEQ Assay, a bias-controlled multiplex PCR. For the original study's pipeline: The number of nucleated cells in each sample was estimated from the amplification of reference gene primers within the assay. To quantify the absolute abundance of each unique TCRbeta CDR3 rearrangement, sequence reads were collapsed and filtered. Productive Simpson clonality was computed per sample as the square root of Simpson's diversity index over productive rearrangements. In its TCRdb copy, this immuneACCESS table keeps in-frame sequences only and misses some clones. Where compared with another copy, unresolved V genes explain less than half of these, and the others have no known cause. V, J and clone size derive from that table, while D and trimming were established from the DNA sequence. The sample data list 250,000 to 350,000 clones, and around 89% of these were observed just once. Around 13% of the sample is in the top ten clones.

This sequence was found in a woman aged 55 to 70 with acute or convalescent COVID-19. This receptor chain uses TRBV11-2 and TRBJ1-4; TRBD1 is perhaps the D gene, given 5 matching bases. Sequenced sample: peripheral blood. The CDR3 in this case is CASSLGLGQPLREKLFF. The DNA sequence reads TGTGCCAGCAGCTTAGGGCTGGGGCAGCCTCTGAGGGAAAAACTGTTTTTT.